Shown below are 30 T cell receptor beta chains from a single sample sequenced in a study of cytomegalovirus exposure and HLA in healthy donors. PCR employed 60 Vbeta and 13 Jbeta primers. The data were produced by immunoSEQ multiplex PCR, yet TCRdb's version contains in-frame clones alone and is incomplete. Of 60,000 or so clones in the sample, 70% to 80% are singletons; the top ten hold approximately 3.5%. Sequenced sample: PBMCs. All receptors come from a woman aged 40 to 55 in good health and CMV-seropositive.

The rearrangement joins TRBV30 to TRBJ1-1, with D maybe TRBD1 (6 bases). This CDR3 is 12 amino acids long. Germline loops: CDR1 GTSNPN, CDR2 SVGIG (reference sequence). The V gene lost 5 bases and the J gene lost 0 bases, with 7 bases spanning the gap. The chain's CDR3 is CAWGGMNTEAFF. CDR3 DNA sequence: TGTGCCTGGGGGGGCATGAACACTGAAGCTTTCTTT.

The V call is TRBV28, the J call TRBJ2-3, with D uncertain. Germline CDR1 reads MDHEN; CDR2 reads SYDVKM. The CDR3 has 14 residues. V was pared by 2 bases and J by 0 bases, with 6 bases between. In DNA form, the CDR3 reads TGTGCCAGCAGTTTAGGGCCGAGCACAGATACGCAGTATTTT. Translated, it gives CASSLGPSTDTQYF.

Only one count was recorded for this clone. The CDR3 here is CASSLDKGLPYEQYF. CDR3 coding DNA: TGTGCCAGCAGCTTAGATAAGGGACTCCCCTACGAGCAGTACTTC. The chain couples TRBV11-2 to TRBJ2-7; a weak D match, TRBD2 (6 bases). The CDR3 has 15 residues. The germline CDR1 and CDR2 sequences are SGHAT and FQNNGV. Deletions cut 0 bases from V and 2 bases from J, with 11 bases between.

The V gene is TRBV6-1, the J gene TRBJ1-2; 9 bases are a match to TRBD1. CDR1 and CDR2 (germline): MNHNS, SASEGT. The CDR3 covers 15 residues. The trim removed 3 bases at V and 8 bases at J, leaving 10 bases unmatched. CDR3 protein: CASSDLVQGAKGYTF. The CDR3 bases are TGTGCCAGCAGTGACCTAGTACAGGGGGCGAAAGGCTACACCTTC.

This clone has only one observation. The chain is built from TRBV25-1 and TRBJ2-5, with 12 bases aligning to TRBD2. V lost 4 bases, J lost 3 bases, and 0 bases stayed unmatched. Germline V gene sequence: CDR1 MGHDK, CDR2 SYGVNS. The CDR3 sequence is 14 residues long. CDR3 in DNA: TGTGCCAGCAGTGGACTAGCGGGGGAAGAGACCCAGTACTTC. It specifies CASSGLAGEETQYF.

This chain links TRBV18 with TRBJ1-2; D is possibly TRBD1 (5 bases). V lost 4 bases, J lost 5 bases, and 11 bases lay in between. CDR3 length: 13 amino acids. Germline values: CDR1 KGHSH, CDR2 LQKENI. The DNA of the CDR3 is TGTGCCAGCTCACTAGGGACTGATTATGGCTACACCTTC. This sequence encodes CASSLGTDYGYTF.

The chain combines TRBV4-3 with TRBJ2-3; 11 bases fit TRBD2. The CDR3 is 20 amino acids. Per the germline V gene, CDR1 is LGHNA and CDR2 is YSLEER. Trimming removed 4 bases from V and 2 bases from J; junction bases left unmatched: 17. CDR3 nucleotide sequence: TGCGCCAGCAGCCCGACACAATTCGATAGCGGGGGGGCCTTCACAGATACGCAGTATTTT. As protein: CASSPTQFDSGGAFTDTQYF.

This chain uses TRBV5-4 with TRBJ2-3; D is unclear. The germline CDR1 and CDR2 sequences are SGHNT and YYREEE (reference sequence). The CDR3 covers 12 residues. V was pared by 0 bases and J by 13 bases, with 12 bases between. As DNA, the CDR3 is TGTGCCAGCAGCTTGGGACACGCTCTGAAGTATTTT. Amino acid sequence: CASSLGHALKYF.

This rearrangement joins TRBV9 to TRBJ1-1; D ambiguous. With 4 bases removed from V and 1 base from J, the gap between germline ends came to 11 bases. Germline assignment: CDR1 SGDLS and CDR2 YYNGEE. The CDR3 totals 14 residues. The CDR3 nucleotides are TGTGCCAGCAGCTCCCGGACTGAGAACACTGAAGCTTTCTTT. Residues: CASSSRTENTEAFF.

In DNA, the CDR3 is TGTGCCAGTAGTACCCAACGGGGGACCGCTCTGGGAGAGCAGTACTTC. Protein sequence: CASSTQRGTALGEQYF. This chain connects TRBV19 to TRBJ2-7; possible D gene TRBD2, 6 bases. The V gene lost 4 bases and the J gene lost 7 bases, with 23 bases spanning the gap. This CDR3 comprises 16 residues. Looked up from germline, CDR1 is LNHDA and CDR2 is SQIVND (reference sequence). Full variable domain (rest looked up from reference TRBV19 and TRBJ2-7): DGGITQSPKYLFRKEGQNVTLSCEQNLNHDAMYWYRQDPGQGLRLIYYSQIVNDFQKGDIAEGYSVSREKKESFPLTVTSAQKNPTAFYLCASSTQRGTALGEQYFGPGTRLTVT.

The rearrangement links TRBV12-5 to TRBJ2-2, with 8 bases matching TRBD1. V trimming: 5 bases; J trimming: 0 bases; junction bases outside the gene matches: 5. CDR3 length equals 16 residues. Germline-derived CDR1 and CDR2 are LGHNT and FRNRAP. The CDR3 reads CASGAPGGANTGELFF. The CDR3 DNA reads as TGTGCTAGTGGTGCCCCAGGGGGCGCGAACACCGGGGAGCTGTTTTTT.

V gene TRBV25-1 combines with J gene TRBJ2-2, with 7 bases that match TRBD2. CDR1 MGHDK and CDR2 SYGVNS come from the germline V gene. V shed 0 bases, J shed 5 bases, and the junction held 3 bases outside the gene matches. CDR3 length equals 15 residues. CDR3 region: CASSEYGRGTGELFF. CDR3 DNA: TGTGCCAGCAGTGAATATGGGCGGGGGACCGGGGAGCTGTTTTTT.

V and J are TRBV9 and TRBJ2-1, with D perhaps matching TRBD1 (6 bases). Germline values: CDR1 SGDLS, CDR2 YYNGEE. Trimming took off 4 bases at V and 7 bases at J, with 15 bases between the two ends. This CDR3 is built from 14 residues. The DNA for the CDR3 is TGTGCCAGCAGCACTCAGACAGGCTTTAATGAGCAGTTCTTC. Translating gives CASSTQTGFNEQFF.

V is TRBV6-5 and J is TRBJ2-3, with D perhaps TRBD1 (6 bases). Germline CDR1 and CDR2: MNHEY and SVGAGI. The CDR3 contains 14 residues. The ends were cut back, 7 bases at V and 5 bases at J, with 16 bases in the middle. DNA of the CDR3: TGTGCCAGCAATTCCAGGGGAGTAAGAGATACGCAGTATTTT. Protein product: CASNSRGVRDTQYF.

The chain recombines TRBV11-2 with TRBJ2-1; 11 bases agree with TRBD1. Germline V gene lookup returns CDR1 SGHAT and CDR2 FQNNGV. CDR3 length: 14 amino acids. V lost 6 bases and J lost 12; bases outside the gene matches: 10. CDR3 coding DNA: TGTGCCAGCAGGGGACAGGGGGTTGGAGATGGGCAGTTCTTC. It specifies CASRGQGVGDGQFF.

This chain connects TRBV7-9 to TRBJ2-1; 7 nucleotides match TRBD1. Germline CDR1 reads SEHNR; CDR2 reads FQNEAQ (reference sequence). The CDR3 runs 15 residues. V dropped 5 bases and J dropped 5; count of bases not matched to a gene: 9. The CDR3 sequence: CASSPMGDSHNEQFF. CDR3 in DNA: TGTGCCAGCAGCCCAATGGGGGACAGTCACAATGAGCAGTTCTTC.

The chain joins TRBV11-1 to TRBJ2-1; the match to TRBD2 covers 9 bases. V shed 2 bases and J 12 bases; nucleotides not matched to a gene: 11. Germline CDR1 and CDR2: SGHAT and FQDESV (reference sequence). This CDR3 is built from 15 residues. The CDR3: CASSLPAGGRKVQFF. CDR3 nucleotides: TGTGCCAGCAGCTTACCAGCGGGGGGCCGAAAGGTGCAGTTCTTC.

The genes are TRBV7-9 and TRBJ1-2; a possible D gene is TRBD1 (5 bases). This CDR3 region has 14 residues. V lost 3 bases, J lost 1 base, and 9 bases lay in between. Germline CDR1 reads SEHNR; CDR2 reads FQNEAQ (reference sequence). The CDR3 DNA sequence: TGTGCCAGCAGCTTGGACACCGATAACTATGGCTACACCTTC. It yields the protein CASSLDTDNYGYTF.

J is TRBJ1-1 and V is TRBV5-1; possibly TRBD1 for D (5 bases). Trimming took 5 bases from V and 7 from J, leaving 18 bases between them. CDR3 size: 14 residues. Germline V CDR1 and CDR2: SGHRS, YFSETQ. The CDR3 sequence is CASSTGPGRFEAFF. In DNA, the CDR3 is TGCGCCAGCAGTACGGGACCAGGGAGGTTTGAAGCTTTCTTT.

The chain is built from TRBV27 and TRBJ2-7; 10 bases map to TRBD1. With V trimmed by 5 bases and J by 6 bases, 7 bases remained unmatched. Germline V gene lookup returns CDR1 MNHEY and CDR2 SMNVEV (reference sequence). The CDR3 length is 14 residues. The CDR3 nucleotides are TGTGCCAGCAGTCGCGGACAGGGGGTAGCCGAGCAGTACTTC. This sequence encodes CASSRGQGVAEQYF.

This clone is a singleton in its sample. The rearrangement joins TRBV5-1 to TRBJ2-3; 9 positions match TRBD1. The CDR3 runs to 16 residues. CDR1 and CDR2 from the germline V gene are SGHRS and YFSETQ. Trimming removed 4 bases from V and 4 bases from J; junction bases left unmatched: 10. This chain's CDR3 is CASSRSGTGMPDTQYF. The DNA for the CDR3 is TGCGCCAGCAGCCGATCCGGGACAGGGATGCCAGATACGCAGTATTTT.

This clone was observed once. The rearrangement uses TRBV7-2 and TRBJ2-5, with a weak D call TRBD1 (6 bases). V was clipped by 5 bases and J by 5 bases, with 18 bases between them. The CDR3 has 15 amino acids. The V gene's germline CDR1 is SGHTA and CDR2 FQGNSA. CDR3 protein: CASSPDRKGWETQYF. The CDR3 DNA reads TGTGCCAGCAGCCCGGACAGAAAGGGGTGGGAGACCCAGTACTTC.

The chain recombines TRBV4-1 with TRBJ2-3; 13 positions agree with TRBD2. The CDR3 has 17 residues. From germline, CDR1 is MGHRA and CDR2 YSYEKL. After removal of 2 bases from V and 5 bases from J, the junction contained 7 bases not matched to a gene. In nucleotides, the CDR3 is TGCGCCAGCAGCCAACAGACTAGCGGGGGGACCCTAGATACGCAGTATTTT. Translated, it gives CASSQQTSGGTLDTQYF.

The chain recombines TRBV6-1 with TRBJ1-2; possible D gene TRBD1, 6 bases. The CDR3 totals 14 residues. Germline CDR1 and CDR2: MNHNS and SASEGT. V shed 0 bases and J shed 3 bases, with 8 bases lying between them. The DNA for the CDR3 is TGTGCCAGCAGTGAAGCAGGGACACACTATGGCTACACCTTC. Amino acid sequence: CASSEAGTHYGYTF.

This sequence joins TRBV4-3 and TRBJ2-7; 9 nucleotides agree with TRBD1. The ends lost 4 bases at V and 4 bases at J; junction bases unmatched: 5. The V gene's germline CDR1 is LGHNA and CDR2 YSLEER. The CDR3 has 14 amino acids. The CDR3 sequence: CASSPGQGNYEQYF. CDR3 bases: TGCGCCAGCAGCCCGGGACAGGGAAATTACGAGCAGTACTTC.

V and J are TRBV6-6 and TRBJ1-1; D may be TRBD1 (5 bases). CDR3 size: 13 residues. CDR1 is MNHNY, CDR2 SVGAGI, per germline (reference sequence). Trimming took 6 bases from V and 2 from J, leaving 10 bases between them. In DNA, the CDR3 is TGTGCCAGCAGCATTACAGGTAACACTGAAGCTTTCTTT. It yields the protein CASSITGNTEAFF.

V is TRBV11-1 and J is TRBJ2-1; 9 nucleotides align to TRBD2. CDR3 size: 15 residues. CDR1 is SGHAT and CDR2 is FQDESV in the germline V gene (reference sequence). Losses at the gene ends were 2 bases for V and 12 bases for J; bases not matched to a gene: 11. The CDR3 loop is CASSLPAGGRKGQFF. The DNA for the CDR3 is TGTGCCAGCAGCTTACCAGCGGGGGGCCGAAAGGGGCAGTTCTTC.

In DNA form, the CDR3 reads TGTGCCTGGAGTGTATTACTAGCGGGGGCCGGGGAGCAGTACTTC. As protein: CAWSVLLAGAGEQYF. This rearrangement joins TRBV30 to TRBJ2-7; 11 bases agree with TRBD2. Germline V gene sequence: CDR1 GTSNPN, CDR2 SVGIG (reference sequence). Germline trimming cut 0 bases from V and 7 bases from J; bases unmatched to any gene: 8. This CDR3 spans 15 amino acids. Full variable domain (remainder filled in from reference TRBV30 and TRBJ2-7): SQTIHQWPATLVQPVGSPLSLECTVEGTSNPNLYWYRQAAGRGLQLLFYSVGIGQISSEVPQNLSASRPQDRQFILSSKKLLLSDSGFYLCAWSVLLAGAGEQYFGPGTRLTVT.

The CDR3 DNA reads TGTGCCAGTCGCTACAGCTGGGGCAATCAGCCCCAGCATTTT. Encoded protein: CASRYSWGNQPQHF. The chain carries TRBV19 and TRBJ1-5; D gene uncertain. The germline gives CDR1 LNHDA, CDR2 SQIVND (reference sequence). The V end lost 8 bases, the J end lost 2 bases, and 13 bases lay between the germline ends. The CDR3 consists of 14 residues. Looking up the rest from reference TRBV19 and TRBJ1-5 gives the full variable domain: DGGITQSPKYLFRKEGQNVTLSCEQNLNHDAMYWYRQDPGQGLRLIYYSQIVNDFQKGDIAEGYSVSREKKESFPLTVTSAQKNPTAFYLCASRYSWGNQPQHFGDGTRLSIL.

Only one count was recorded for this clone. The genes are TRBV30 and TRBJ1-1; no definite D call. From germline, CDR1 is GTSNPN and CDR2 SVGIG (reference sequence). V lost 0 bases to trimming and J lost 1 base, with 6 bases between them. The length of the CDR3 is 13 residues. Written as DNA, the CDR3 is TGTGCCTGGAGTGTTAGTTGGAACACTGAAGCTTTCTTT. Its translation is CAWSVSWNTEAFF.